This T cell receptor beta chain was identified in a study of CD4 T cells in relation to SARS-CoV-2 and coronaviruses. The unexposed donors gave CD4+ T cells in about 2010-2019, prior to COVID-19. The cells were cultured for roughly 11 days before CD4+ T cells were isolated. For this clone: What it binds is unknown.

This CDR3 comprises 16 residues. CDR1 and CDR2 from the germline V gene are MGHRA and YSYEKL. Trimming took off 0 bases at V and 0 bases at J, with 11 bases between the two ends. Method: immunoSEQ multiplex PCR; TCRdb's copy keeps in-frame clones and lacks some. The table has around 11,000 clones, roughly 88% seen once. The sequencing sample was made of CD4+ T cells from PBMCs, cultured in vitro. The source of this sequence is a human donor in good health. This chain links TRBV4-1 with TRBJ2-5; D remains unclear. The CDR3 DNA is TGCGCCAGCAGCCAAGATTTCCGGAGCGACCAAGAGACCCAGTACTTC. Translating gives CASSQDFRSDQETQYF.